The rows below give T cell receptor beta chains drawn from one sample of a study of neurological immune-mediated disorders. A single record per CDR3 protein comes from TCRdb applying MiXCR to the 5' RACE reads. The data hold over 20,000 distinct CDR3 sequences, with around 9.3% observed a single time. The specimen was PBMCs. The source of these receptors is a woman in her fifties or sixties with HTLV-1-associated myelopathy (HAM/TSP). The conserved cysteine and the conserved F or W are not part of the CDR3 here. Fields, in order: V gene, clone size, CDR3 protein. Only some rows state a clone size, as once, few, many or a class for expanded clones.

v_call: TRBV27; clone_size: many; cdr3_aa: ASSPQRAGVGNEQF
v_call: TRBV7-9; clone_size: many; cdr3_aa: ASSLAIGTDRDSDTQY
v_call: TRBV4-2; clone_size: medium-sized; cdr3_aa: ASSQDPAGGYSPLH
v_call: TRBV20-1; clone_size: many; cdr3_aa: SARGPAGNTGELF
v_call: TRBV5-1; clone_size: few; cdr3_aa: ASSAATGGSEKLF
v_call: TRBV5-5; clone_size: few; cdr3_aa: ASSLAVVGHSTGELF
v_call: TRBV10-3; clone_size: medium-sized; cdr3_aa: AIRGTGTGELLGEQF
v_call: TRBV2; clone_size: -; cdr3_aa: ASKFGTVRTDTQY
v_call: TRBV18; clone_size: many; cdr3_aa: ASSQLQGSSYNEQF
v_call: TRBV20-1; clone_size: many; cdr3_aa: SARGTDDQPQH
v_call: TRBV6-1; clone_size: many; cdr3_aa: ASSVGGGGYEQY
v_call: TRBV6-1; clone_size: many; cdr3_aa: ASSEISGASYEQY
v_call: TRBV20-1; clone_size: many; cdr3_aa: SAPTDAKSSYEQY
v_call: TRBV5-1; clone_size: -; cdr3_aa: ASSLDQTGPWEQY
v_call: TRBV5-1; clone_size: many; cdr3_aa: ASSATGTTNQPQH
v_call: TRBV5-1; clone_size: many; cdr3_aa: ASRPRGDPQETQY
v_call: TRBV29-1; clone_size: many; cdr3_aa: SVEAAGSGSGSSSTDTQY
v_call: TRBV5-8; clone_size: many; cdr3_aa: ASSPGFYGYT
v_call: TRBV30; clone_size: many; cdr3_aa: AWTGTRRLFTEAF
v_call: TRBV5-1; clone_size: many; cdr3_aa: ASSFGDSQETQY
v_call: TRBV15; clone_size: many; cdr3_aa: ATSRAAAGDLSYEQY
v_call: TRBV20-1; clone_size: many; cdr3_aa: SAWDRRGKLF
v_call: TRBV7-2; clone_size: many; cdr3_aa: ASSLAAGTQY
v_call: TRBV11-2; clone_size: many; cdr3_aa: ASSLGPLSGANVLT
v_call: TRBV5-1; clone_size: medium-sized; cdr3_aa: ASSLRQGVLYEQY
v_call: TRBV18; clone_size: many; cdr3_aa: ASSLTGDNSPLH
v_call: TRBV10-3; clone_size: many; cdr3_aa: AISESRQVNTEAF
v_call: TRBV5-1; clone_size: many; cdr3_aa: ASSLRDPGDEQF
v_call: TRBV7-2; clone_size: many; cdr3_aa: ASSLGGESYEQY
v_call: TRBV5-1; clone_size: many; cdr3_aa: ASSLARGRGSEKLF
v_call: TRBV27; clone_size: many; cdr3_aa: ASSLSGYGYT
v_call: TRBV5-6; clone_size: many; cdr3_aa: ASSPRDFLYEQY
v_call: TRBV20-1; clone_size: many; cdr3_aa: SAGALRGRVYGYT
v_call: TRBV4-2; clone_size: many; cdr3_aa: ASSQDMSGYTSAF
v_call: TRBV20-1; clone_size: -; cdr3_aa: SARRDSITEAF
v_call: TRBV10-3; clone_size: many; cdr3_aa: AISELRPGQGATIY
v_call: TRBV18; clone_size: -; cdr3_aa: ASSRWDRGEVNTEAF
v_call: TRBV10-3; clone_size: -; cdr3_aa: ATGESGQPQH
v_call: TRBV2; clone_size: many; cdr3_aa: ASTKDRGDYNEQF
v_call: TRBV5-1; clone_size: -; cdr3_aa: ASSLRKMNTEAF
v_call: TRBV6-1; clone_size: many; cdr3_aa: ASSEWSTYGYT